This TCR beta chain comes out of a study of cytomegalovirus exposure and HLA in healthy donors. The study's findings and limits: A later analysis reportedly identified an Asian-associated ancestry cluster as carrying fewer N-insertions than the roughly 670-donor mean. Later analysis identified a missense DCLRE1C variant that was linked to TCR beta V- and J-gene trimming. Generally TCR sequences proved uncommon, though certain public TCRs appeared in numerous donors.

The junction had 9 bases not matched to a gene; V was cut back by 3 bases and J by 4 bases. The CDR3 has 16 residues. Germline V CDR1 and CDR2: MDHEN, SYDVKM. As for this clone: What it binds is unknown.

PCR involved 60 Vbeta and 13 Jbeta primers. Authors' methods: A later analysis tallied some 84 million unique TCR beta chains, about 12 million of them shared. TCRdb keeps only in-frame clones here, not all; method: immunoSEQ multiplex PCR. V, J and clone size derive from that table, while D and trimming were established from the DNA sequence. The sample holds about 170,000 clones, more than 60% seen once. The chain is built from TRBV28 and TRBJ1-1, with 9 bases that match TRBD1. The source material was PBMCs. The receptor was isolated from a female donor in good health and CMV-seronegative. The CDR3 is CASSFLPGQGITEAFF. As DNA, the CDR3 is TGTGCCAGCAGTTTTCTACCGGGACAGGGCATCACTGAAGCTTTCTTT.